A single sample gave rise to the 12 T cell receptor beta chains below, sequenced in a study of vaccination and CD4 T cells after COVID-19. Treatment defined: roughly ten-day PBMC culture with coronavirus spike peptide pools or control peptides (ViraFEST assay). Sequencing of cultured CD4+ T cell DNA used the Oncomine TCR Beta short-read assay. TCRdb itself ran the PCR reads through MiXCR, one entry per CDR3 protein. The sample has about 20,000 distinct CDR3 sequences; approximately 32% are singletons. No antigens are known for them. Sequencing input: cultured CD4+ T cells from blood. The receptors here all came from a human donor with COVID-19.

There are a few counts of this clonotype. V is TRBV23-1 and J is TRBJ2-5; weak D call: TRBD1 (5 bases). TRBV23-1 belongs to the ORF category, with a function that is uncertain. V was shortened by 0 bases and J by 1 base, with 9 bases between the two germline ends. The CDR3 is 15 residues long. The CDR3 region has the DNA TGCGCCAGCAGTCAATCGCCCAGGGTCCAAGAGACCCAGTACTTC. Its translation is CASSQSPRVQETQYF.

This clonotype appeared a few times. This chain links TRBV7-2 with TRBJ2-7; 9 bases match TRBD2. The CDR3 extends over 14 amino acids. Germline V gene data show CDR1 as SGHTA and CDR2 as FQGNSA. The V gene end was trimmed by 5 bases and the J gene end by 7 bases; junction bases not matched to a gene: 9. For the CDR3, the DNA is TGTGCCAGCAGCAAGGCCGTAGCGGGGGCAGAGCAGTACTTC. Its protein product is CASSKAVAGAEQYF.

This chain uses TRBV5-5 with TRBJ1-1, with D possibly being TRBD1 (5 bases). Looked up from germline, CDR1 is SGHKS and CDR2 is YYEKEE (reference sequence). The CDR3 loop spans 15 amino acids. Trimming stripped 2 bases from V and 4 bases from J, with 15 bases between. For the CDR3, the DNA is TGTGCCAGCAGCTTTACGGACGGCGGGGGCACTGAAGCTTTCTTT. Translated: CASSFTDGGGTEAFF.

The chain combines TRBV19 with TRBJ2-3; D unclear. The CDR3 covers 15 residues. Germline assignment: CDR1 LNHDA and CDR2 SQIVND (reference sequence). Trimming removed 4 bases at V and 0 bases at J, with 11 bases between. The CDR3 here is CASSTQHTSTDTQYF. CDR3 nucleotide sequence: TGTGCCAGTAGTACTCAACACACTAGCACAGATACGCAGTATTTT.

The CDR3 DNA is TGTGCCAGCAGCTTAGATATAAGAGGGGAGACCTTC. This translates into CASSLDIRGETF. The J gene is TRBJ1-2, the V gene TRBV11-2, with a weak D call TRBD1 (5 bases). Germline loops: CDR1 SGHAT, CDR2 FQNNGV. Trimming cost V 0 bases and J 14 bases, with 13 bases left between them. The CDR3 sequence is 12 residues long.

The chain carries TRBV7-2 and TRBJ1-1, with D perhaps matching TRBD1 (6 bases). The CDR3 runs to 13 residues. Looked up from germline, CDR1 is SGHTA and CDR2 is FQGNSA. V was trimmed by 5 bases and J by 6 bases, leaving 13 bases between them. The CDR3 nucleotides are TGTGCCAGCAGCCACGGGGGCAGCGCTGAAGCTTTCTTT. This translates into CASSHGGSAEAFF.

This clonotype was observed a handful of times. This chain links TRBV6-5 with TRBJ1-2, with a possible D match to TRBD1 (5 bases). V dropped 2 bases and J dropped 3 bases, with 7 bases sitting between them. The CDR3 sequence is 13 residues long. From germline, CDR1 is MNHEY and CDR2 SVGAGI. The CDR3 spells CASSYQGDYGYTF. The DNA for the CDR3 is TGTGCCAGCAGTTACCAGGGTGACTATGGCTACACCTTC.

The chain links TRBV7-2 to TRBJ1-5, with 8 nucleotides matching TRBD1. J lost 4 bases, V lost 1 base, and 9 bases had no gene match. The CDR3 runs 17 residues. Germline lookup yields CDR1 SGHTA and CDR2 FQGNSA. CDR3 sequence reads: CASSLGGAGGLNQPQHF. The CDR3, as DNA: TGTGCCAGCAGCTTAGGGGGGGCAGGGGGCTTGAATCAGCCCCAGCATTTT. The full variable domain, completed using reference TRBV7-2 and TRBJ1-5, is GAGVSQSPSNKVTEKGKDVELRCDPISGHTALYWYRQSLGQGLEFLIYFQGNSAPDKSGLPSDRFSAERTGGSVSTLTIQRTQQEDSAVYLCASSLGGAGGLNQPQHFGDGTRLSIL.

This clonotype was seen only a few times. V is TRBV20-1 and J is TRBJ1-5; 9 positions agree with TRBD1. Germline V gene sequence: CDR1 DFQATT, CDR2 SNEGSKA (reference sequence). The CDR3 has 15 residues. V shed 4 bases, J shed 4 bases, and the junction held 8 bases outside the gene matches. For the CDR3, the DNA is TGCAGTGCTAACCCGGGACAGGGTTGGAATCAGCCCCAGCATTTT. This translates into CSANPGQGWNQPQHF.

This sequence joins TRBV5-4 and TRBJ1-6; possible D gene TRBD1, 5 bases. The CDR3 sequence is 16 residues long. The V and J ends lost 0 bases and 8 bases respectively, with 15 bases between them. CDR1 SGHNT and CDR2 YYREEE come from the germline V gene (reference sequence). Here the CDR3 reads CASSLGEPGPYSPLHF. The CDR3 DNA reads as TGTGCCAGCAGCTTGGGCGAACCGGGACCCTATTCACCCCTCCACTTT.

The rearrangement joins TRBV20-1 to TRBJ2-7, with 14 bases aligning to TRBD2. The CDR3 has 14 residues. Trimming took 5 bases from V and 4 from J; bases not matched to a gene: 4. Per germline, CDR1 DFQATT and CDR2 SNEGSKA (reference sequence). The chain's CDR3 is CSAWTSGGLYEQYF. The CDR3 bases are TGCAGTGCTTGGACTAGCGGGGGGTTGTACGAGCAGTACTTC.

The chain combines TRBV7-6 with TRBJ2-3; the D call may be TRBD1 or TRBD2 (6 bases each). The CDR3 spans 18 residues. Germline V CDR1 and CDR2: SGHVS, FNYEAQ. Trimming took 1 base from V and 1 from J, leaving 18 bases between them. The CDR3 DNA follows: TGTGCCAGCAGCTTAGGCCCGCGCGCCGGGGGCCGCACAGATACGCAGTATTTT. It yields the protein CASSLGPRAGGRTDTQYF.